This TCR beta chain was sequenced for a study of shared clonotypes between healthy human individuals. Overall study results and limits: A handful of donors showed sharing of approximately 4.7% of naive CD4 clonotypes. Naive subsets, compared against memory subsets, generally had larger estimated richness values.

This clone was counted a single time. Its antigen is undetermined. Naive-designated CD8 cells lacked CD45RO, were positively enriched for CCR7, and omitted terminally differentiated effector memory CD45RA+ cells. Sequencing was at deep level. Over several immunoSEQ plates, each subset's genomic DNA was distributed in even portions. Profiled with immunoSEQ multiplex PCR; TCRdb holds only in-frame clones, not every one. The profile covers some 2,000,000 clones, with 85% to 95% appearing a single time and more than 0.95% taken by the ten largest. CDR1 MGHRA and CDR2 YSYEKL come from the germline V gene. Trimming pared 8 bases from V and 3 bases from J, leaving 18 bases between. The length of the CDR3 is 15 residues.

Source material: naive CD8+ T cells sorted from blood. This sequence was found in a man aged 18 to 29 in good health. V usage is TRBV4-1 and J usage is TRBJ2-3; tentative D call: TRBD2 (6 bases). CDR3 nucleotide sequence: TGCGCCAGCGGAAACCGGGACTCTTCGACAGATACGCAGTATTTT. This translates into CASGNRDSSTDTQYF.